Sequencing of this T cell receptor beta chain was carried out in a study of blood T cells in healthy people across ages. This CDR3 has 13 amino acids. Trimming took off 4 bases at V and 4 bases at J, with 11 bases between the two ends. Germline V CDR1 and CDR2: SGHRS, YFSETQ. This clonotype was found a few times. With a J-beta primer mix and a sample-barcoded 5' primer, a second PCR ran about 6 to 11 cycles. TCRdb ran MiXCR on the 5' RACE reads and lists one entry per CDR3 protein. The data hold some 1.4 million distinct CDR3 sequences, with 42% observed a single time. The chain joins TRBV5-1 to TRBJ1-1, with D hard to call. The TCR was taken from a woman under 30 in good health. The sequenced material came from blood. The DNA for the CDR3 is TGCGCCAGCAGCCCGATGGGCGGCACTGAAGCTTTCTTT. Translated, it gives CASSPMGGTEAFF.